This TCR beta chain was identified in a study of blood T cell repertoires in COVID-19. In the study overall: Italy, Spain and the United States were the sources of the convalescent and acute COVID-19 samples. Sources were T cells, B-cell-depleted T cells, or PBMCs; the material itself was cDNA or gDNA.

In the original workflow: How many nucleated cells were present was estimated from reference gene primer amplification. Only in-frame clones appear in the TCRdb table, and some are missing; sequencing was by immunoSEQ multiplex PCR. The V and J calls and clone size are taken from that table; D and trimming were inferred from the DNA. The sample has approximately 110,000 clones; 70% to 90% are singletons. V was trimmed by 5 bases and J by 6 bases, leaving 16 bases between them. The germline gives CDR1 MDHEN, CDR2 SYDVKM. The CDR3 extends over 15 amino acids. The TCR was taken from a man aged 35 to 55 with acute or convalescent COVID-19. This chain joins TRBV28 and TRBJ1-4; possibly TRBD1 for D (5 bases). The source material was peripheral blood. This CDR3 is CASSQWGGGDEKLFF. DNA for the CDR3: TGTGCCAGCAGTCAATGGGGGGGAGGAGATGAAAAACTGTTTTTT.